This paragraph reports one T cell receptor (beta chain). Its antigen is not yet known. No clone much larger than this one lies a single base away; base qualities are absent. The data were obtained in a study of human T cells and chemical hapten exposure (dated by TCRdb to 2020 to 2022). Background on the whole study: For sensitization, 2% DPC in acetone was applied to an approximately 2 cm by approximately 2 cm area of upper inner arm skin. Throughout the approximately 24-week study period, patients were also given weekly therapeutic DPC doses on the scalp. Patch testing was performed on the upper back with Finn chambers containing 0.01% DPC, and the patch tests were scored after 6 days according to International Contact Dermatitis Research Group standards. The mostly female patient cohort included alopecia areata with under or over 50% scalp involvement, alopecia totalis and alopecia universalis. Libraries were pooled for sequencing, and variation in per-sample TCR yields was attributed mainly to small differences in library volumes within the pool. Peripheral blood TCR repertoire changes were tracked in vivo in alopecia patients during primary and secondary sensitization to the hapten diphenylcyclopropenone (DPC). Blood samples were taken from patients before sensitization (week 0) and then at 2, 6 and about 24 weeks after DPC sensitization. Blood for TCR sequencing was provided by twenty-nine alopecia patients at one to four time points (pre-sensitization, 2, 6 and 24 weeks). Results and caveats for the whole study, not just this receptor: Patch test score was positively correlated with the number of PT1 expanded TCRs, with significance at thresholds 8, 16 and 32 but not at 4. All patients had alopecia, a presumed autoimmune disease, so their immune response might differ from that of healthy individuals. After repeated subsampling, the strength of the expansion versus patch-test correlation and the threshold at which it became significant changed. The number of TCRs above 1 in 1000 frequency did not change with DPC sensitization; there was no evidence of global repertoire structure alterations. Significantly more large CDR3 similarity clusters were formed by expanded TCRs than by pre-sensitization or healthy control sets, consistent with antigen-driven responses.

Reading the label with the study, this specimen's time point is: pre-sensitization, week 0. The treatment or condition label corresponds to: therapeutic diphenylcyclopropenone sensitization with weekly scalp DPC. At every patch-test visit, the blood draw took place before the patch test was put on. Patients were considered eligible if aged 18 to 70, diagnosed with alopecia and deemed suitable for DPC therapy, and patients were excluded if pregnant. Total RNA was extracted from unfractionated whole blood that had been collected in Tempus Blood RNA tubes. The library was obtained by RACE. TCRdb lists the instrument as NextSeq 500. During library preparation, unique molecular identifiers were attached to individual cDNA molecules so that TCRs could be counted quantitatively and reproducibly. From each blood RNA sample, both TCR alpha and TCR beta chains were sequenced. Under the source paper's analysis protocol: The median number of TCRs per sample was some 100,000, ranging from about 23,224 to 700,000. V, J and CDR3 annotation of the TCR reads was performed with the Decombinator software suite. To make PS versus PT1 abundance plots, every sample was subsampled to the same number of TCRs (28,000). TCRs were defined as expanded if absent before sensitization and observed at least eight times at the 2-week time point. TCRdb took the public reads, trimmed them with fastp at Q25, ran MiXCR for clone calling and kept in-frame beta chains. Identical CDR3 proteins give one entry, which carries the most common genes and DNA. TCRdb's processing, not the authors', yielded these V and J calls. The sample table holds more than 250,000 distinct CDR3 sequences, of which 7.5% to 10% were seen once. Around 2.5% of the sample lies in the top ten.

The clonotype originates from a middle-aged woman with alopecia areata. Some clones in this sample may be carry-over from other donors' samples. The sequenced sample was whole blood, obtained in connection with sensitization to the hapten diphenylcyclopropenone (DPC).

In nucleotides, the sequence is TGTGCCAGCAGCGGGAGCACAGATACGCAGTATTTT. This sequence encodes CASSGSTDTQYF. The rearranged segments are TRBV28 and TRBJ2-3; there is no confident call for the D gene. The germline V gene specifies MDHEN as CDR1 and SYDVKM as CDR2. Taken from cysteine to phenylalanine, the CDR3 has 12 residues. The CDR3 DNA has 36 bases and is translated from base 1. V drops 6 bases and J drops 0 bases, leaving 4 bases in between.